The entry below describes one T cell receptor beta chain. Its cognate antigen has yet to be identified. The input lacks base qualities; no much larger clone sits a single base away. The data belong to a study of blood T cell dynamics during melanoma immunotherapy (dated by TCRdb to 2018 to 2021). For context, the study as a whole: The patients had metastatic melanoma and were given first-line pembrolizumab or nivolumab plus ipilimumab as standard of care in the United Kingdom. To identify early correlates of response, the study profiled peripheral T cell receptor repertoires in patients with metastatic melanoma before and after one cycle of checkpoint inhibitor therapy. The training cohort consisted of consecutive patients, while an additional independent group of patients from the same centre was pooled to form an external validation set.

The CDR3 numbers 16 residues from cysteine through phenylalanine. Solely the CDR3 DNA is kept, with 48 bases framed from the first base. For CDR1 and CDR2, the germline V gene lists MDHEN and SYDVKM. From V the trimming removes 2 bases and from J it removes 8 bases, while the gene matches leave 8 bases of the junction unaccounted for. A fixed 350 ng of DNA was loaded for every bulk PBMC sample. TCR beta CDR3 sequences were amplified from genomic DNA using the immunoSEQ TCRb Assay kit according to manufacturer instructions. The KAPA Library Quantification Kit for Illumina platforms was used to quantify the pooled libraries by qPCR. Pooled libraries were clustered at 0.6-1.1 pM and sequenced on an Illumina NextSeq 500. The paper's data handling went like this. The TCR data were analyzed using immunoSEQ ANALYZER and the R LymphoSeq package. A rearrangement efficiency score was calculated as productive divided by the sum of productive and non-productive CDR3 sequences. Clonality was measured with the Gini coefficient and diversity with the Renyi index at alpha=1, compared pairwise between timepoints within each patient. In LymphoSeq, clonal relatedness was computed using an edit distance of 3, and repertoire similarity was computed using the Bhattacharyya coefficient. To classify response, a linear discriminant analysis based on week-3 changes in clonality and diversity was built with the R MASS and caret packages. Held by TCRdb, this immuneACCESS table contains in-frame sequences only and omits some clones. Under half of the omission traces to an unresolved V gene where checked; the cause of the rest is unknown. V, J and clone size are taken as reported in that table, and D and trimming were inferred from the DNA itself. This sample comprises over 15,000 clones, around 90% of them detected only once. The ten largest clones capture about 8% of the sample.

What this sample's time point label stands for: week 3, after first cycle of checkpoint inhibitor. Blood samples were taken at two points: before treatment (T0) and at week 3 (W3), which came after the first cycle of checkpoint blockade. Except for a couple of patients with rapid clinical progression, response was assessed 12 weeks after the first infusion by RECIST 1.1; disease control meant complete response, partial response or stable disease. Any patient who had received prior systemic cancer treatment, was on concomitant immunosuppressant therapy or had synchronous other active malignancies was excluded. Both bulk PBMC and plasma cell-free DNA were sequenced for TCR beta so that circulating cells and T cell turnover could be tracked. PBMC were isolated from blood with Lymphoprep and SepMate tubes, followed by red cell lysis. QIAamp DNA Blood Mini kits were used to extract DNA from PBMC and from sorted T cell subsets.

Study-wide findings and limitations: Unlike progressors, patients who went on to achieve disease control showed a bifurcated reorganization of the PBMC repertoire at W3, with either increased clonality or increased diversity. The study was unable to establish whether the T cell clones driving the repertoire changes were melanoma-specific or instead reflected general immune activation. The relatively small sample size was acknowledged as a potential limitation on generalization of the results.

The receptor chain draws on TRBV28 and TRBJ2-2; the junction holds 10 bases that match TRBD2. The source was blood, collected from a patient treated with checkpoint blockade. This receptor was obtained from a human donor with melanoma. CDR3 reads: CASSLSILAGVGELFF. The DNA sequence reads TGTGCCAGCAGTTTAAGTATCCTAGCGGGAGTGGGGGAGCTGTTTTTT. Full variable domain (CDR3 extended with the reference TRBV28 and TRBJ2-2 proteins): DVKVTQSSRYLVKRTGEKVFLECVQDMDHENMFWYRQDPGLGLRLIYFSYDVKMKEKGDIPEGYSVSREKKERFSLILESASTNQTSMYLCASSLSILAGVGELFFGEGSRLTVL.